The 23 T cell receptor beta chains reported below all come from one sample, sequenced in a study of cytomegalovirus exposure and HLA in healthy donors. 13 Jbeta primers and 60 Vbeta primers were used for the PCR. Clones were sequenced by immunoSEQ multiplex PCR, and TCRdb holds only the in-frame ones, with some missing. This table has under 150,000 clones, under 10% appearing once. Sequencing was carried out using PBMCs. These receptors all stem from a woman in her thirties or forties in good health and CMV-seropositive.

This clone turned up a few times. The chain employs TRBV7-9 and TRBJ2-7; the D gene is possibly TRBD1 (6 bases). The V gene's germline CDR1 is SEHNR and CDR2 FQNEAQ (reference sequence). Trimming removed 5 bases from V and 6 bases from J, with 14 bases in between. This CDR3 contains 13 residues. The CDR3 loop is CASSLNRDGEQYF. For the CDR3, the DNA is TGTGCCAGCAGCCTGAACAGGGACGGCGAGCAGTACTTC. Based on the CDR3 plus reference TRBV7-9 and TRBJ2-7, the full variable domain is DTGVSQNPRHKITKRGQNVTFRCDPISEHNRLYWYRQTLGQGPEFLTYFQNEAQLEKSRLLSDRFSAERPKGSFSTLEIQRTEQGDSAMYLCASSLNRDGEQYFGPGTRLTVT.

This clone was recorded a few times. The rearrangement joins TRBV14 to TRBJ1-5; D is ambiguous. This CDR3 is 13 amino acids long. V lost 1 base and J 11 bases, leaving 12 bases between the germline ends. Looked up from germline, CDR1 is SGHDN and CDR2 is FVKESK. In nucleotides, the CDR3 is TGTGCCAGCAGCCAAGCCGGGGAAAAGACCCAGCATTTT. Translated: CASSQAGEKTQHF. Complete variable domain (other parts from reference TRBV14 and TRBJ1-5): EAGVTQFPSHSVIEKGQTVTLRCDPISGHDNLYWYRRVMGKEIKFLLHFVKESKQDESGMPNNRFLAERTGGTYSTLKVQPAELEDSGVYFCASSQAGEKTQHFGDGTRLSIL.

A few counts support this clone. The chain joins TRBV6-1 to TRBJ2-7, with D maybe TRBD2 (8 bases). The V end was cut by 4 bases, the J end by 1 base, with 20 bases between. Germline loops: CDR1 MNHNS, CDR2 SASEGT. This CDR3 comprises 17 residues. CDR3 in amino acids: CASSASQGGGGSYEQYF. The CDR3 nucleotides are TGTGCCAGCAGTGCGTCTCAAGGGGGCGGGGGGTCCTACGAGCAGTACTTC.

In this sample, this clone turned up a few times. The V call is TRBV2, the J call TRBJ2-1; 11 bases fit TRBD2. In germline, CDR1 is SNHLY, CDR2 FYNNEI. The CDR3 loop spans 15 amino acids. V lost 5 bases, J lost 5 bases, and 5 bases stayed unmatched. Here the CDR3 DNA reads TGTGCCAGCAGTCTGCTAGCGGGGGGTCACAATGAGCAGTTCTTC. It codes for CASSLLAGGHNEQFF.

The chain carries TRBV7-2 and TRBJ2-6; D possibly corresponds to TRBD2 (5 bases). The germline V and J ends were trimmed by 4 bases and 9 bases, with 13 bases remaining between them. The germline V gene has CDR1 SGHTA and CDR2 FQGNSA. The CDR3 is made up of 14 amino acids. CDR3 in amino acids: CASSSPDWVNVLTF. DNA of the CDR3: TGTGCCAGCAGCTCCCCGGACTGGGTCAACGTCCTGACTTTC.

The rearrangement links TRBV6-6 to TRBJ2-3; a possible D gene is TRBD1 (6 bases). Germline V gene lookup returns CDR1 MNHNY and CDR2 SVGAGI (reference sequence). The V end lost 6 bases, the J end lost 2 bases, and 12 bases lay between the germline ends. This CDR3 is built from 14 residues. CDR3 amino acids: CASRPDRFTDTQYF. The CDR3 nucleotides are TGTGCCAGCAGACCCGACAGGTTCACAGATACGCAGTATTTT.

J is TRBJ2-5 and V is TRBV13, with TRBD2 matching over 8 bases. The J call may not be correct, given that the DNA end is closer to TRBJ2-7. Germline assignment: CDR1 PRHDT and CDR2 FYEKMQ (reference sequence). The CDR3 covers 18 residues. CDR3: CASSSSKEPGLVSYEQYF. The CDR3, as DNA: TGTGCCAGCAGCTCCTCCAAAGAACCGGGACTAGTTAGCTACGAGCAGTACTTC.

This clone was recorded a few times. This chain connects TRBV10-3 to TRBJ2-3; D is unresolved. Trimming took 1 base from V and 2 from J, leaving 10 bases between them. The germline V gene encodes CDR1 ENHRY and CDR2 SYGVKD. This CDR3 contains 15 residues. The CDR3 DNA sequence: TGTGCCATCAGTGAGTTGTCAACTTTCACAGATACGCAGTATTTT. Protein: CAISELSTFTDTQYF.

CDR3 residues: CASSRGQGSTEAFF. In DNA form, the CDR3 reads TGTGCCAGCTCACGGGGACAGGGGAGCACTGAAGCTTTCTTT. This sequence joins TRBV18 and TRBJ1-1; 10 nucleotides agree with TRBD1. This CDR3 contains 14 residues. CDR1 and CDR2 (germline): KGHSH, LQKENI. V gave up 4 bases and J gave up 4 bases; unmatched junction bases: 3.

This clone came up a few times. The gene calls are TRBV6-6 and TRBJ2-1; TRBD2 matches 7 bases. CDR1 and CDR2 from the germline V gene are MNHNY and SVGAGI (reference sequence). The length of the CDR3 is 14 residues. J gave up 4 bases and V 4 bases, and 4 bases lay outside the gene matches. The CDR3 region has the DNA TGTGCCAGCAGTTCTTTGGGGGGGTACAATGAGCAGTTCTTC. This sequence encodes CASSSLGGYNEQFF.

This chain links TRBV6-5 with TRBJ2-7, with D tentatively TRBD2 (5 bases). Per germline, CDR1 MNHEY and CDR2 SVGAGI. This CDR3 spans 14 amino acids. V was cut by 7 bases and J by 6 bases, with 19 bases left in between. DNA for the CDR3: TGTGCCAGCACCGATGGACGGGGTACCTCCGAGCAGTACTTC. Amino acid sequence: CASTDGRGTSEQYF.

This chain's CDR3 is CASSQKNASYGYTF. In DNA form, the CDR3 reads TGTGCCAGCAGCCAGAAGAACGCATCGTATGGCTACACCTTC. The rearrangement joins TRBV7-9 to TRBJ1-2, with D hard to call. Trimming removed 5 bases at V and 5 bases at J, with 15 bases between. Per germline, CDR1 SEHNR and CDR2 FQNEAQ (reference sequence). The CDR3 has 14 amino acids. The variable domain in full, with the rest retrieved from reference TRBV7-9 and TRBJ1-2, is DTGVSQNPRHKITKRGQNVTFRCDPISEHNRLYWYRQTLGQGPEFLTYFQNEAQLEKSRLLSDRFSAERPKGSFSTLEIQRTEQGDSAMYLCASSQKNASYGYTFGSGTRLTVV.

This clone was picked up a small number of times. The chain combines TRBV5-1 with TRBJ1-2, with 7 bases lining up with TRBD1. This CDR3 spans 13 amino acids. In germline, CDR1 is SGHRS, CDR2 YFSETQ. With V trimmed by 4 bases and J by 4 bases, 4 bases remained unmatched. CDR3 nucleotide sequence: TGCGCCAGCAGCATGGCAGGGGGCTATGGCTACACCTTC. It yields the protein CASSMAGGYGYTF. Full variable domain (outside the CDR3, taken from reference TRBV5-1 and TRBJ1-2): KAGVTQTPRYLIKTRGQQVTLSCSPISGHRSVSWYQQTPGQGLQFLFEYFSETQRNKGNFPGRFSGRQFSNSRSEMNVSTLELGDSALYLCASSMAGGYGYTFGSGTRLTVV.

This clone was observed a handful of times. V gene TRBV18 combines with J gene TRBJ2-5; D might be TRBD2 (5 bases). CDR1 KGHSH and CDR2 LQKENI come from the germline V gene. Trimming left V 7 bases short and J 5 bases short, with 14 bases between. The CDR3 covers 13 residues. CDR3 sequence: CASCGSERETQYF. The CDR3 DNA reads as TGTGCCAGCTGCGGGTCCGAGAGGGAGACCCAGTACTTC.

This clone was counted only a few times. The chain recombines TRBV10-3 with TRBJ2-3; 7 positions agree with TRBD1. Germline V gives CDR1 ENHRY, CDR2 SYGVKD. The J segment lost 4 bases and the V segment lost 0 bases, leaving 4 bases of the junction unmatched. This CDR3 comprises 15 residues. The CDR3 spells CAISESRGRADTQYF. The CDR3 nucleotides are TGTGCCATCAGTGAGTCTAGGGGGCGCGCAGATACGCAGTATTTT.

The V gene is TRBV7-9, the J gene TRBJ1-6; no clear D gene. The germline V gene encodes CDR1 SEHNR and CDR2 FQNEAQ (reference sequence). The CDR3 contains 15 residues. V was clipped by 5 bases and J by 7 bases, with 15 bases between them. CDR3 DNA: TGTGCCAGCAGCCCCGATGGCCGTATCAATTCACCCCTCCACTTT. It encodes CASSPDGRINSPLHF.

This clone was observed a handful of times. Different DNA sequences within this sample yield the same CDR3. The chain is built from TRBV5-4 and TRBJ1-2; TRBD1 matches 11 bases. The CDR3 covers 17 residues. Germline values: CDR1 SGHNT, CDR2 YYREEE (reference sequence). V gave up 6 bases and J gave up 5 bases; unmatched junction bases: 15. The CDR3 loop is CASNPGQGDLGTYGYTF. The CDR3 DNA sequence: TGTGCCAGCAACCCGGGACAGGGGGATTTGGGAACATATGGCTACACCTTC.

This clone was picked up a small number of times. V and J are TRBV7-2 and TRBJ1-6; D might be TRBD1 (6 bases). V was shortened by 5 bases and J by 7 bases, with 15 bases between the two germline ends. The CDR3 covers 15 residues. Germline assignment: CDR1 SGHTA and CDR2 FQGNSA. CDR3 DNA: TGTGCCAGCAGCGCAAACAGGGTTGGGAATTCACCCCTCCACTTT. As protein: CASSANRVGNSPLHF.

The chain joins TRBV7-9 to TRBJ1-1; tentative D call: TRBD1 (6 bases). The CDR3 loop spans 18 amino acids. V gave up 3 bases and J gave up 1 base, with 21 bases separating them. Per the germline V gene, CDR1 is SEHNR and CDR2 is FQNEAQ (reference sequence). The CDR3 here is CASSLSIMAGTPNTEAFF. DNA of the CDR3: TGTGCCAGCAGCTTGTCCATTATGGCCGGGACACCGAACACTGAAGCTTTCTTT.

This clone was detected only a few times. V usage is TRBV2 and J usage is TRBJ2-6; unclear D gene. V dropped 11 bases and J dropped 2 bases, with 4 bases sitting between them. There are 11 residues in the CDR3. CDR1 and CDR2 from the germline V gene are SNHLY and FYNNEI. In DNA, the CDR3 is TGTGCCTGTACTGGGGCCAACGTCCTGACTTTC. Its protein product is CACTGANVLTF.

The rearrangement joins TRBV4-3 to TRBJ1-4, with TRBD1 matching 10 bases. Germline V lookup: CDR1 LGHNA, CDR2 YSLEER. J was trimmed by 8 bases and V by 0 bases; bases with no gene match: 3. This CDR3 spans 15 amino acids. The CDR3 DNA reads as TGCGCCAGCAGCCAAGATGGGACAGGGGTGGAAAAACTGTTTTTT. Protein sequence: CASSQDGTGVEKLFF.

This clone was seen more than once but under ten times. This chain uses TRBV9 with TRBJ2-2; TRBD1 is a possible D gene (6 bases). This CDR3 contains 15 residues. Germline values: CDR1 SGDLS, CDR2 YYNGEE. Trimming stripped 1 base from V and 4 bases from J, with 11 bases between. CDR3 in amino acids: CASSVSGTSTGELFF. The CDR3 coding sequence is TGTGCCAGCAGCGTATCCGGGACATCCACCGGGGAGCTGTTTTTT. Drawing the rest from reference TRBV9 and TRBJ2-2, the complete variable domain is DSGVTQTPKHLITATGQRVTLRCSPRSGDLSVYWYQQSLDQGLQFLIQYYNGEERAKGNILERFSAQQFPDLHSELNLSSLELGDSALYFCASSVSGTSTGELFFGEGSRLTVL.

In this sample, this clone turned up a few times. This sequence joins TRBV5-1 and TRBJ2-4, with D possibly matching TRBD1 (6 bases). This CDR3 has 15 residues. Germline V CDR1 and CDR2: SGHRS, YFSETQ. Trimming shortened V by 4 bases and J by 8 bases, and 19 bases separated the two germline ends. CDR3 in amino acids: CASSLVRQEEDIQYF. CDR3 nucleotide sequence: TGCGCCAGCAGCCTTGTTCGACAGGAAGAGGACATTCAGTACTTC.